The 13 T cell receptor beta chains below were found in one sample sequenced in a study of regulatory T cells in long-lasting Graves disease. Time point of the sample: newly diagnosed GD, antithyroid drugs for less than 3 months. Scientists built the TCR library using RNA that was extracted from PBMCs. The TCR beta library used iRepertoire HTBI primers with Arm-PCR amplification of CDR3. TCRdb passed the multiplex PCR reads through MiXCR, listing each CDR3 protein once. The sample has 510,000 or so distinct CDR3 sequences; 9.5% to 15% are singletons. The same data also contributed to another study, on T cells in Graves' hyperthyroidism and ophthalmopathy.

Specimen: peripheral blood mononuclear cells (PBMCs), collected at new diagnosis, from a patient treated with antithyroid drugs. These receptor sequences come from a woman in her 30s with Graves disease.

This clonotype appeared many times. The chain is built from TRBV12-3 or TRBV12-4 and TRBJ1-2; no firm D call. The CDR3 is made up of 14 amino acids. The V end lost 6 bases, the J end lost 4 bases, and 15 bases lay between the germline ends. The CDR3 protein is CASSSQLGSYGYTF. The CDR3 nucleotides are TGTGCCAGCAGCTCCCAGCTGGGCTCCTATGGCTACACCTTC.

The V and J genes are TRBV28 and TRBJ2-5, with 7 bases lining up with TRBD1. The V gene end was trimmed by 2 bases and the J gene end by 3 bases; junction bases not matched to a gene: 27. The CDR3 is made up of 22 amino acids. Germline V CDR1 and CDR2: MDHEN, SYDVKM. CDR3 sequence reads: CASSLGWTSVLAGTTGEETQYF. The CDR3 region has the DNA TGTGCCAGCAGTTTAGGATGGACGTCGGTCCTCGCAGGGACCACAGGGGAAGAGACCCAGTACTTC.

This clonotype was counted ten times or more. The chain links TRBV27 to TRBJ2-7, with TRBD2 matching 8 bases. This CDR3 is built from 14 residues. V lost 6 bases and J lost 4; bases outside the gene matches: 8. Looked up from germline, CDR1 is MNHEY and CDR2 is SMNVEV (reference sequence). The DNA for the CDR3 is TGTGCCAGCAGCCTACTAGCGGTTGGTTACGAGCAGTACTTC. Protein: CASSLLAVGYEQYF.

This clonotype came up many times. The J gene is TRBJ1-5, the V gene TRBV7-9; D is unresolved. Trimming shortened V by 4 bases and J by 3 bases, and 4 bases separated the two germline ends. CDR3 length: 12 residues. Germline-derived CDR1 and CDR2 are SEHNR and FQNEAQ (reference sequence). CDR3 sequence (DNA): TGTGCCAGCAGCTGGGCCAATCAGCCCCAGCATTTT. This translates into CASSWANQPQHF.

The sample holds a few counts of this clonotype. The V call is TRBV20-1, the J call TRBJ2-7; 7 positions agree with TRBD2. The CDR3 has 14 residues. Germline CDR1 is DFQATT and CDR2 is SNEGSKA (reference sequence). Unmatched junction bases numbered 7, after V lost 3 bases and J lost 2 bases. DNA of the CDR3: TGCAGTGCTAGCCCACTAGCGAACGCCTACGAGCAGTACTTC. It specifies CSASPLANAYEQYF.

Many counts were recorded for this clonotype. The chain is built from TRBV13 and TRBJ1-1; the match to TRBD1 covers 7 bases. Germline loops: CDR1 PRHDT, CDR2 FYEKMQ (reference sequence). The CDR3 has 14 residues. Trimming removed 4 bases from V and 5 bases from J; junction bases left unmatched: 7. The CDR3 coding sequence is TGTGCCAGCAGCTCTCAGGGGGACTCTACTGAAGCTTTCTTT. This translates into CASSSQGDSTEAFF.

This clonotype was seen ten or more times. The genes are TRBV13 and TRBJ2-7; D may be TRBD2 (5 bases). Trimming stripped 3 bases from V and 2 bases from J, with 14 bases between. The germline gives CDR1 PRHDT, CDR2 FYEKMQ (reference sequence). The CDR3 is 15 amino acids. This CDR3 is CASSFSEDRAYEQYF. In DNA form, the CDR3 reads TGTGCCAGCAGCTTCTCGGAGGACCGGGCCTACGAGCAGTACTTC.

This clonotype occurred many times. This sequence joins TRBV11-2 and TRBJ2-2; tentative D call: TRBD1 (6 bases). Germline lookup yields CDR1 SGHAT and CDR2 FQNNGV. V gave up 6 bases and J gave up 1 base, with 15 bases separating them. This CDR3 spans 16 amino acids. CDR3 coding DNA: TGTGCCAGCAGACAAACCGGGACAAAGAACACCGGGGAGCTGTTTTTT. Translating it yields CASRQTGTKNTGELFF.

The table lists this clonotype with many counts. This chain uses TRBV30 with TRBJ2-5; tentative D call: TRBD1 (6 bases). The CDR3 consists of 16 residues. Trimming cost V 0 bases and J 1 base, with 15 bases left between them. Germline CDR1 and CDR2: GTSNPN and SVGIG (reference sequence). The CDR3 is CAWSVQGRPFQETQYF. The CDR3 coding sequence is TGTGCCTGGAGTGTACAGGGACGGCCCTTCCAAGAGACCCAGTACTTC.

Ten or more counts support this clonotype. V and J are TRBV6-5 and TRBJ2-5; D uncertain. Germline CDR1 is MNHEY and CDR2 is SVGAGI. The length of the CDR3 is 14 residues. V lost 2 bases, J lost 2 bases, and 9 bases lay in between. CDR3 amino acids: CASSYAQPQETQYF. CDR3 nucleotide sequence: TGTGCCAGCAGTTACGCACAACCGCAAGAGACCCAGTACTTC.

This clonotype was counted many times. V is TRBV7-2 and J is TRBJ1-1; D remains ambiguous. The CDR3 runs 19 residues. In germline, CDR1 is SGHTA, CDR2 FQGNSA. The V gene lost 6 bases and the J gene lost 1 base, with 27 bases spanning the gap. CDR3: CASRKPRAPEVRSNTEAFF. The CDR3 DNA reads as TGTGCCAGCAGGAAACCTAGGGCCCCAGAGGTCCGATCGAACACTGAAGCTTTCTTT.

This clonotype has a count of ten or more. The chain links TRBV2 to TRBJ2-7; 7 bases match TRBD2. There are 13 residues in the CDR3. V was clipped by 7 bases and J by 3 bases; unmatched bases: 6. Germline-derived CDR1 and CDR2 are SNHLY and FYNNEI. This CDR3 is CASTGGRDYEQYF. CDR3 DNA sequence: TGTGCCAGCACAGGCGGGAGAGACTACGAGCAGTACTTC.

This clonotype has only one observation. A much larger clone lies one base from this, so it may be a read error. J is TRBJ2-3 and V is TRBV2; D unclear. The CDR3 totals 14 residues. Germline V CDR1 and CDR2: SNHLY, FYNNEI. CDR3 amino acids: CASSDRRFTDAQYF. In DNA, the CDR3 is TGTGCCAGCAGTGACAGGCGATTCACAGATGCGCAGTATTTT. The full variable domain, with the rest looked up from reference TRBV2 and TRBJ2-3, is EPEVTQTPSHQVTQMGQEVILRCVPISNHLYFYWYRQILGQKVEFLVSFYNNEISEKSEIFDDQFSVERPDGSNFTLKIRSTKLEDSAMYFCASSDRRFTDAQYFGPGTRLTVL.